These 9 T cell receptor beta chains originate from one sample sequenced in a study of T cell responses to AZD1222 COVID-19 vaccine. Clones were sequenced by immunoSEQ multiplex PCR, and TCRdb holds only the in-frame ones, with some missing. Of about 100,000 clones in the sample, around nine tenths were seen once. Sequences were derived from peripheral blood, sampled on day 0 of AZD1222 vaccination. Every receptor here comes from an adult in good health.

This clone turned up a few times. The CDR3, as DNA: TGTGCCAGCAGTGAAAGCGGATTTTTTTCCGGACAGGGGGCCGAGCAGTACTTC. Its translation is CASSESGFFSGQGAEQYF. J is TRBJ2-7 and V is TRBV2; TRBD1 matches 11 bases. V trimming: 2 bases; J trimming: 6 bases; junction bases outside the gene matches: 15. This CDR3 is built from 18 residues. Germline V gene sequence: CDR1 SNHLY, CDR2 FYNNEI.

This chain uses TRBV10-3 with TRBJ2-3; 16 bases align to TRBD2. The CDR3 has 19 residues. The germline gives CDR1 ENHRY, CDR2 SYGVKD. V shed 0 bases and J 1 base; nucleotides not matched to a gene: 4. The CDR3 spells CAISESGLAGGPGTDTQYF. The DNA for the CDR3 is TGTGCCATCAGTGAGTCGGGACTAGCGGGGGGGCCTGGCACAGATACGCAGTATTTT.

The chain uses TRBV29-1 and TRBJ1-2; 11 nucleotides match TRBD1. CDR1 SQVTM and CDR2 ANQGSEA come from the germline V gene. The length of the CDR3 is 13 residues. V gave up 3 bases and J gave up 5 bases; unmatched junction bases: 2. In DNA form, the CDR3 reads TGCAGCGTTGAGGGACAGGGGGTTTATGGCTACACCTTC. Amino acid sequence: CSVEGQGVYGYTF.

The chain carries TRBV5-4 and TRBJ2-2; TRBD1 is a possible D gene (7 bases). Germline V gives CDR1 SGHNT, CDR2 YYREEE (reference sequence). Deletions cut 4 bases from V and 1 base from J, with 11 bases between. The length of the CDR3 is 15 residues. Here the CDR3 reads CASSGRTGNTGELFF. As DNA, the CDR3 is TGTGCCAGCAGCGGGAGGACAGGGAACACCGGGGAGCTGTTTTTT. Supplemented by reference TRBV5-4 and TRBJ2-2, the full variable domain reads ETGVTQSPTHLIKTRGQQVTLRCSSQSGHNTVSWYQQALGQGPQFIFQYYREEENGRGNFPPRFSGLQFPNYSSELNVNALELDDSALYLCASSGRTGNTGELFFGEGSRLTVL.

V and J are TRBV12-3 or TRBV12-4 and TRBJ1-1; D is uncertain. This CDR3 spans 13 amino acids. With 1 base removed from V and 4 bases from J, the gap between germline ends came to 7 bases. The CDR3 is CASSLETRTEAFF. CDR3 nucleotide sequence: TGTGCCAGCAGTTTAGAAACCCGCACTGAAGCTTTCTTT.

The V gene is TRBV18, the J gene TRBJ2-1; no definite D call. CDR1 is KGHSH and CDR2 is LQKENI in the germline V gene. Deletions cut 3 bases from V and 4 bases from J, with 7 bases between. The CDR3 is 13 residues long. The CDR3 DNA follows: TGTGCCAGCTCACCTAGCCTGTACAATGAGCAGTTCTTC. Translation gives CASSPSLYNEQFF.

The V gene is TRBV12-3 or TRBV12-4, the J gene TRBJ1-1; D unresolved. Deletions cut 7 bases from V and 1 base from J, with 10 bases between. The CDR3 covers 13 residues. CDR3 sequence (DNA): TGTGCCAGCACCATGGATACGAACACTGAAGCTTTCTTT. This sequence encodes CASTMDTNTEAFF.

V is TRBV19 and J is TRBJ1-3, with D unresolved. Looked up from germline, CDR1 is LNHDA and CDR2 is SQIVND (reference sequence). Between the trimmed V and J ends, which lost 5 bases and 0 bases, there was a span of 11 bases. The CDR3 totals 15 residues. CDR3 loop: CASSATRSSGNTIYF. The CDR3 region has the DNA TGTGCCAGTAGTGCCACCCGGAGCTCTGGAAACACCATATATTTT.

The chain joins TRBV11-3 to TRBJ2-7, with 8 bases that match TRBD1. The CDR3 has 13 amino acids. Germline V lookup: CDR1 SGHNT, CDR2 YENEEA. V was clipped by 5 bases and J by 3 bases; unmatched bases: 3. This chain's CDR3 is CASSQDRDYEQYF. The CDR3 DNA follows: TGTGCCAGCAGCCAGGACAGGGACTACGAGCAGTACTTC.